This T cell receptor beta chain was captured by sequencing in a study of OX40 agonist ivuxolimab in advanced cancers. With regard to this clone: Its antigen is undetermined.

Study-wide findings and caveats: Averaging showed that CD8+ T cells had more expanded clones than CD4+ did. Dosing at 0.1 to 3.0 mg/kg was accompanied by clonal expansion of CD4+ and CD8+ blood T cells by week 6.

Germline-derived CDR1 and CDR2 are MNHEY and SVGAGI. This CDR3 region has 14 residues. Trimming pared 4 bases from V and 7 bases from J, leaving 11 bases between. Autoimmune disease history or systemic immunosuppression led to patients being barred. Measured with immunoSEQ multiplex PCR; TCRdb has only the in-frame clones, and not every one. The sample consists of 90,000 to 100,000 clones, around 83% of them appearing once. The sample was CD4+ or CD8+ T cells sorted from blood, taken in a trial of the OX40 agonist ivuxolimab. V is TRBV6-5 and J is TRBJ1-6, with D maybe TRBD1 (6 bases). The sequence was collected from an adult with an advanced solid tumor such as melanoma, head and neck, liver or kidney cancer. CDR3: CASSWQGKNSPLHF. The CDR3, as DNA: TGTGCCAGCAGTTGGCAGGGGAAAAATTCACCCCTCCACTTT.